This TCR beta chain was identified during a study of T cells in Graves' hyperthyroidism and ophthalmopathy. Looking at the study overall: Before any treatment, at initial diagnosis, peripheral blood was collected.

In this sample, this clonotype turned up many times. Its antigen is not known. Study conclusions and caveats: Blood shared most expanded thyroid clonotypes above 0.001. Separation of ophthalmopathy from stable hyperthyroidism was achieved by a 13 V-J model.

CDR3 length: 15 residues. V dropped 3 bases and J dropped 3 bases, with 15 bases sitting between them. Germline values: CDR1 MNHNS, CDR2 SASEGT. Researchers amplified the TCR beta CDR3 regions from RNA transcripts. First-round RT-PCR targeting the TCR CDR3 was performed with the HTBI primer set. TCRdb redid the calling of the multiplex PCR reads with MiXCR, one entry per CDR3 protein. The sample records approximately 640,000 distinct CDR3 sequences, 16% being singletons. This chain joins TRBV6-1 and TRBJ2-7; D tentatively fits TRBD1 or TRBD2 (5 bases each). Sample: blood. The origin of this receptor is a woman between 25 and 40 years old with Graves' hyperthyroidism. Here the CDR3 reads CASSDEGRLSYEQYF. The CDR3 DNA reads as TGTGCCAGCAGTGATGAGGGGCGCTTAAGCTACGAGCAGTACTTC.